The sequence of this T cell receptor beta chain was determined in a study of PD-1 blockade in classical Hodgkin lymphoma. Stated time point: cycle 4 day 1 (C4D1), after six to seven weeks of nivolumab. Every patient experienced relapse after autologous stem cell transplantation, and brentuximab vedotin exposure varied. Assay used: immunoSEQ multiplex PCR; TCRdb lists only in-frame clones, some missing. The sample has more than 7,500 clones, about 86% seen once. With regard to this clone: Its antigen is not identified.

Deletions cut 2 bases from V and 4 bases from J, with 11 bases between. Per germline, CDR1 MNHEY and CDR2 SVGAGI. The CDR3 loop spans 14 amino acids. Findings of the study overall: Repertoire differences have undefined causes, possibly disease activity or prior therapy.

Sequencing was performed on peripheral blood mononuclear cells (PBMCs), taken before the fourth cycle of nivolumab. The chain carries TRBV6-5 and TRBJ2-5; D not certain. The source of this sequence is a human donor with classical Hodgkin lymphoma. The CDR3, as DNA: TGTGCCAGCAGTTACAGTCGGTTGGGAGAGACCCAGTACTTC. Residues: CASSYSRLGETQYF.